A selection of T cell receptor beta chains follows, all from one sample in a study of blood T cell repertoires in COVID-19. Using immunoSEQ multiplex PCR, the repertoire was profiled, and TCRdb retains in-frame clones only, with some absent. This sample has roughly 150,000 clones, with around 90% found just once. The sequenced material came from peripheral blood. The receptors were sampled from a human donor in a cohort sampled during active COVID-19. Each CDR3 is given with its conserved first and last residue. Fields, in order: CDR3 DNA, CDR3 protein, J gene, D gene, V gene, clone size. D genes are given only for firm matches. Expanded clones get a size class; other rows say once, few or many, or leave the size out.

cdr3_nt: TGTGCCAGCAGCACCCGACAGGGGGGGCGACCCCTCCACTTT
cdr3_aa: CASSTRQGGRPLHF
j_call: TRBJ1-6
d_call: TRBD1
v_call: TRBV13
clone_size: NA

cdr3_nt: TGTGCCAGCTCACTTCTTGGGACAGGGGACACTGAAGCTTTCTTT
cdr3_aa: CASSLLGTGDTEAFF
j_call: TRBJ1-1
d_call: TRBD1
v_call: TRBV18
clone_size: NA

cdr3_nt: TGTGCCAGCAGCGGAGGACAGGGGCAGTACGAGCAGTACTTC
cdr3_aa: CASSGGQGQYEQYF
j_call: TRBJ2-7
d_call: TRBD1
v_call: TRBV9
clone_size: NA

cdr3_nt: TGTGCCAGCAGCTTTCTCGGGAGGGCCCTGGATACGCAGTATTTT
cdr3_aa: CASSFLGRALDTQYF
j_call: TRBJ2-3
d_call: TRBD2
v_call: TRBV7-9
clone_size: once

cdr3_nt: TGTGCCAGCAGTTTAGGACAGGGAAGTACGTCCTACGAGCAGTACTTC
cdr3_aa: CASSLGQGSTSYEQYF
j_call: TRBJ2-7
d_call: TRBD1
v_call: TRBV27
clone_size: NA

cdr3_nt: TGTGCCATCAGTAAGGACAGGGAGGGAGGCGAGCAGTACTTC
cdr3_aa: CAISKDREGGEQYF
j_call: TRBJ2-7
d_call: NA
v_call: TRBV10-3
clone_size: NA

cdr3_nt: TGCAGCGTTGAGGGACTAGCGGGAGACGAGCAGTACTTC
cdr3_aa: CSVEGLAGDEQYF
j_call: TRBJ2-7
d_call: TRBD2
v_call: TRBV29-1
clone_size: NA

cdr3_nt: TGTGCCAGCAGTGAATGGCAGGGGGCTTCCTACGAGCAGTACTTC
cdr3_aa: CASSEWQGASYEQYF
j_call: TRBJ2-7
d_call: TRBD1
v_call: TRBV2
clone_size: once

cdr3_nt: TGCGCCAGCAGCCAAGATACAACGGGGGGGCCGGGTACGAAGACCCAGTACTTC
cdr3_aa: CASSQDTTGGPGTKTQYF
j_call: TRBJ2-5
d_call: TRBD2
v_call: TRBV4-1
clone_size: NA

cdr3_nt: TGTGCCAGCAGCGTAGGGGACAGAGGGACCACTGAAGCTTTCTTT
cdr3_aa: CASSVGDRGTTEAFF
j_call: TRBJ1-1
d_call: TRBD1
v_call: TRBV9
clone_size: NA

cdr3_nt: TGTGCCAGCAGCTTGCTGGGAGGAGGAAGCTCCTACAATGAGCAGTTCTTC
cdr3_aa: CASSLLGGGSSYNEQFF
j_call: TRBJ2-1
d_call: NA
v_call: TRBV11-3
clone_size: NA

cdr3_nt: TGTGCCAGCAGCGTAGGGGGGCTACACACTGAAGCTTTCTTT
cdr3_aa: CASSVGGLHTEAFF
j_call: TRBJ1-1
d_call: NA
v_call: TRBV9
clone_size: NA

cdr3_nt: TGTGCCAGCAGGGCAGAGGGTAACTATGGCTACACCTTC
cdr3_aa: CASRAEGNYGYTF
j_call: TRBJ1-2
d_call: NA
v_call: TRBV28
clone_size: NA

cdr3_nt: TGTGCCAGCAGCGCTGAGGTAAGCTTATACGAGCAGTACTTC
cdr3_aa: CASSAEVSLYEQYF
j_call: TRBJ2-7
d_call: NA
v_call: TRBV21-1
clone_size: NA

cdr3_nt: TGTGCCAGCAGCGTAGGCCCCAGGACTAGCGGGGGGGCCCAAGAGACCCAGTACTTC
cdr3_aa: CASSVGPRTSGGAQETQYF
j_call: TRBJ2-5
d_call: TRBD2
v_call: TRBV9
clone_size: NA

cdr3_nt: TGTGCCAGCAGTTACCCCGGGACAGGGGATCATGGCTACACCTTC
cdr3_aa: CASSYPGTGDHGYTF
j_call: TRBJ1-2
d_call: TRBD1
v_call: TRBV6-2/TRBV6-3
clone_size: NA

cdr3_nt: TGTGCCAGCAGCTTGGGAGGGGCAGCCTACGAGCAGTACTTC
cdr3_aa: CASSLGGAAYEQYF
j_call: TRBJ2-7
d_call: TRBD2
v_call: TRBV11-3
clone_size: once

cdr3_nt: TGTGCCAGCAGTTTTTGGCGACTCGAAGCTTTCTTT
cdr3_aa: CASSFWRLEAFF
j_call: TRBJ1-1
d_call: NA
v_call: TRBV28
clone_size: few

cdr3_nt: TGTGCCAGCAGCTCCCGTCCGGGGGGGTACTCCTACGAGCAGTACTTC
cdr3_aa: CASSSRPGGYSYEQYF
j_call: TRBJ2-7
d_call: TRBD2
v_call: TRBV27
clone_size: NA

cdr3_nt: TGTGCCAGCAGTTTAACAGGGAAGTTTGGGCAGTACTTC
cdr3_aa: CASSLTGKFGQYF
j_call: TRBJ2-7
d_call: NA
v_call: TRBV28
clone_size: NA

cdr3_nt: TGTGCCAGCAGCCCTTGGGACAGGGGATTTGATGGCTACACCTTC
cdr3_aa: CASSPWDRGFDGYTF
j_call: TRBJ1-2
d_call: TRBD1
v_call: TRBV7-9
clone_size: NA

cdr3_nt: TGTGCCAGCAGTTACTTACCCGGGACAGGGGGTACCAACACTGAAGCTTTCTTT
cdr3_aa: CASSYLPGTGGTNTEAFF
j_call: TRBJ1-1
d_call: TRBD1
v_call: TRBV28
clone_size: NA

cdr3_nt: TGTGCCAGCAGTTACTCGGAGGGTGTATTCTACGAGCAGTACTTC
cdr3_aa: CASSYSEGVFYEQYF
j_call: TRBJ2-7
d_call: NA
v_call: TRBV6-2/TRBV6-3
clone_size: NA

cdr3_nt: TGTGCCAGCAGCGTAGCGGGGACTGAAGACTACGAGCAGTACTTC
cdr3_aa: CASSVAGTEDYEQYF
j_call: TRBJ2-7
d_call: NA
v_call: TRBV9
clone_size: NA

cdr3_nt: TGTGCCAGCAGTACACTATGGTTCGACGAGCAGTACTTC
cdr3_aa: CASSTLWFDEQYF
j_call: TRBJ2-7
d_call: NA
v_call: TRBV6-5
clone_size: NA

cdr3_nt: TGTGCCACCCGGGAGGACAGGGCGGAGAACACTGAAGCTTTCTTT
cdr3_aa: CATREDRAENTEAFF
j_call: TRBJ1-1
d_call: TRBD1
v_call: TRBV19
clone_size: NA

cdr3_nt: TGTGCCAGCAGTTACCGACAGCTAGGCTATGGCTACACCTTC
cdr3_aa: CASSYRQLGYGYTF
j_call: TRBJ1-2
d_call: NA
v_call: TRBV6-5
clone_size: NA

cdr3_nt: TGTGCCAGCTCCCCACAGGCGGGAGGGCCGATAAGCAACCACGAGCAGTACTTC
cdr3_aa: CASSPQAGGPISNHEQYF
j_call: TRBJ2-7
d_call: TRBD2
v_call: TRBV18
clone_size: NA

cdr3_nt: TGTGCCAGCAGCCCACGCCGGACTAGCGGGAGGCGCGAGCAGTACTTC
cdr3_aa: CASSPRRTSGRREQYF
j_call: TRBJ2-7
d_call: TRBD2
v_call: TRBV2
clone_size: NA

cdr3_nt: TGTGCCTGGAGTGTAATGACAGGGGGTCAGCCCCAGCATTTT
cdr3_aa: CAWSVMTGGQPQHF
j_call: TRBJ1-5
d_call: TRBD1
v_call: TRBV30
clone_size: NA

cdr3_nt: TGCGCCAGCAGCCGAAATAGCGAGGGCAACTACGAGCAGTACTTC
cdr3_aa: CASSRNSEGNYEQYF
j_call: TRBJ2-7
d_call: NA
v_call: TRBV4-1
clone_size: NA

cdr3_nt: TGTGCCAGCAGTTATGGGGGGGAGACCCAGTACTTC
cdr3_aa: CASSYGGETQYF
j_call: TRBJ2-5
d_call: NA
v_call: TRBV12-3/TRBV12-4
clone_size: NA

cdr3_nt: TGTGCCAGCTCACCACTACCGGTCAATGAGCAGTTCTTC
cdr3_aa: CASSPLPVNEQFF
j_call: TRBJ2-1
d_call: NA
v_call: TRBV18
clone_size: NA

cdr3_nt: TGTGCCAGCAGTTATTCCCGACTCACGGTCTCCTACGAGCAGTACTTC
cdr3_aa: CASSYSRLTVSYEQYF
j_call: TRBJ2-7
d_call: NA
v_call: TRBV6-2/TRBV6-3
clone_size: once

cdr3_nt: TGTGCCAGCAGCTCCGTAAGCGCGGGAAACACCATATATTTT
cdr3_aa: CASSSVSAGNTIYF
j_call: TRBJ1-3
d_call: NA
v_call: TRBV7-8
clone_size: NA

cdr3_nt: TGTGCCAGCACCCCGGGACTAGCGGGGTCATCGGCAGATACGCAGTATTTT
cdr3_aa: CASTPGLAGSSADTQYF
j_call: TRBJ2-3
d_call: TRBD2
v_call: TRBV4-2
clone_size: NA

cdr3_nt: TGTGCCAGCAGTTTCGTCGGGGCCAACGTCCTGACTTTC
cdr3_aa: CASSFVGANVLTF
j_call: TRBJ2-6
d_call: NA
v_call: TRBV6-5
clone_size: few

cdr3_nt: TGTGCCAGCTCACCAGAGGCGGATTCACCCCTCCACTTT
cdr3_aa: CASSPEADSPLHF
j_call: TRBJ1-6
d_call: NA
v_call: TRBV18
clone_size: NA